The TCR beta chain under discussion was sequenced for a study of cytomegalovirus exposure and HLA in healthy donors (dated by TCRdb to between 2016 and 2019). For the wider study: An earlier analysis of 550 to 700 of the donors reported 276 Gb of sequence data and roughly 110 million unique TCR beta sequences from about 180 million T cells. Roughly 300 gigabases of sequencing data and tens of millions of unique TCR sequences were included in an early release covering several hundred HLA-typed donors. Among the roughly 400 genotyped donors, around 81% belonged to the genetic ancestry cluster associated with self-reported Caucasian donors. The study was designed to test whether signatures of past pathogen exposure could be identified by cataloging public T cell receptors. Using immunosequencing, the study profiled T cell repertoires from fewer than 700 subjects and related those repertoires to cytomegalovirus serostatus. Besides the first cohort of more than 650 subjects, a separate validation cohort made up of over 100 different subjects was used. High-throughput TCR immunosequencing, statistical association of individual TCRs with disease status, and machine learning were combined to predict cytomegalovirus infection status. A later analysis re-examined previously published TCR beta repertoires from 610 or so donors and added high-resolution HLA genotyping to investigate patterns of TCR occurrence. The later analysis used no new phenotypic data to find candidate immune exposures, relying instead on TCR beta sequences and their occurrence across donors. An earlier analysis of 587 of the donors used high-throughput TCR beta sequencing to judge whether each TCR beta V gene segment behaved as functional or pseudogenic. Donor age, sex, ethnicity and CMV serostatus were compiled together with the repertoire data. In a later genetic analysis, genome-wide SNP genotypes for about 60% of the 666 donors were used, and that subset was treated as a discovery cohort. Every repertoire in the discovery cohort had been generated on one and the same sequencing platform. HLA typing covered class I and class II loci at four-digit resolution. Typing coverage varied by locus: roughly 620-630 donors for A, B, C, DRB1 and DQB1; more than 500 for DQA1; nearly 610 for DPA1; approximately 450 for DPB1. Because of strong linkage in the cohort, five DR-DQ haplotypes were treated as single units for association and clustering. Among some 410 genotyped donors of the cohort, an average of approximately 230,000 unique TCR beta nucleotide sequences were sequenced per donor, roughly 18% of them non-productive. The full study reports these points: Specific HLA alleles were associated with more than 15,000 TCR beta sequences at a false discovery rate of 0.05 in a later analysis. Broadly in line with IMGT annotations, most TCR beta V segments showed up in productive rearrangements about 87% or about 30% of the time in an earlier analysis of 450 to 600 of the donors. The only immune exposure information available for the cohort was CMV serostatus. Most TCR sequences were observed very rarely across donors, whereas some public TCRs were present in many individuals. In a later analysis, TCR association rates were found to vary across HLA loci, with the most associated TCRs seen for DRB1 alleles and the fewest for HLA-C alleles. Correlated functional status among segregating V segments might reflect linkage disequilibrium, but an unknown experimental factor could not be ruled out. Because counts were too low, seventeen rarely observed V segments, including chromosome 9 orphons, were left out of the earlier analysis of 587 of the donors. According to a later analysis, most CMV-associated TCR beta chains appeared to be HLA-restricted, and the HLA associations seemed to be driven largely by CMV exposure. Because the 87-base-pair reads could not distinguish some IMGT-functional V segments, including TRBV6-2 and TRBV6-3, those segments were excluded. In a later analysis, HLA-associated TCR beta chains showed more clonal expansion and lower generation probabilities than non-associated chains that were equally common. In a later analysis, several top co-occurrence clusters were reported to appear linked to parvovirus B19, influenza, CMV and Epstein-Barr virus. A later genetic analysis associated a missense DCLRE1C variant with V-gene and J-gene trimming of TCR beta chains, and an independent cohort replicated the association. Presence/absence analyses assumed roughly uniform sequencing depth across donors, an assumption that may not hold. A cluster of highly shared sequence variants was judged likely to represent a technical artifact of the sequencing pipeline. This cohort had only TCR beta chains sequenced, and the lack of alpha or paired-chain data limited which features could be detected. The study gave a list of 150 to 200 TCR beta chains associated with cytomegalovirus. A further reported finding was that TCR beta sequences accurately predicted the HLA-A and HLA-B alleles for most subjects in the first cohort. According to a later genetic analysis, donors in an Asian-associated ancestry cluster had fewer N-insertions in productive TCRs than the roughly 670-donor mean. The classifier was reported to diagnose cytomegalovirus status with high specificity and sensitivity in both the original and validation cohorts. Because HLA typing was unavailable for some donors at each locus, only the typed subset was used in association tests. According to the authors, the approach could potentially be generalized to other disease states and immunological phenotypes. In vitro tests confirmed that a few of the cytomegalovirus-associated TCR beta chains recognize cytomegalovirus antigens. When HLA alleles, especially DR and DQ, strongly co-occurred, attributing TCR associations to individual alleles was difficult.

Regarding this clone: There is no known antigen for this receptor. Qualities for individual bases were not recorded, and no much larger clone is one base off.

V sheds 2 bases and J sheds 5 bases, leaving 13 bases between their ends. From the cysteine up to the phenylalanine, the CDR3 has a length of 14 residues. Only the CDR3 portion is preserved as DNA: 42 bases, with reading frame beginning at the first base. The germline V gene gives CDR1 as KGHSH and CDR2 as LQKENI. In total, roughly 670 healthy bone marrow donors made up the cohort. Cohort members were all nominally healthy when sampled, although unrecorded immune exposures were likely present. The donor was CMV seronegative and was included in the group of over 300 seronegative cohort members. A peripheral blood sample was provided by each donor, and peripheral blood mononuclear cells were used for TCR beta sequencing. The Qiagen DNeasy Blood Extraction Kit was used to extract genomic DNA from the blood cell samples. The receptor library was made with the immunoSEQ multiplex PCR assay. A mixture of 60 forward primers for TCR Vbeta segments and 13 reverse primers for TCR Jbeta segments was used in the multiplex PCR. A multiplex PCR assay on genomic DNA amplified the CDR3 region of rearranged TCR beta genes. The Illumina HiSeq System was used to sequence the amplified TCR beta libraries as 87-base-pair reads. The study's own analysis went as follows. Across the 670 or so repertoires, a later analysis counted some 80 million unique TCR beta chains, around 10 million of which were shared by at least two donors. Raw reads were error-corrected and collapsed into unique sequences by a nearest-neighbor algorithm in which closely related sequences were merged to remove PCR and sequencing errors. CDR3 sequences were aligned to IMGT reference sequences to assign V, D and J gene segments. For a sequence to be retained, at least a six-nucleotide match to both a V gene segment and a J gene segment was required. A rearrangement counted as productive if the CDR3 had no stop codons and remained in frame with V and J, and every other rearrangement counted as non-productive. Following IMGT convention, CDR3 was defined as the stretch from the second conserved V-encoded cysteine up to the conserved J-encoded phenylalanine. The earlier analysis of about 530 of the donors excluded any sequence lacking an unambiguous match to a single V gene segment. An earlier analysis of about 590 of the donors classified V segments as functional when productive rearrangements were above 56.7% and as segregating when the standard deviation between donors was above 5%. To diagnose cytomegalovirus status from the catalog of TCR beta chain sequences, a statistical classification framework was built. A later analysis assigned V and J genes by comparing TCR nucleotide sequences with IMGT/GENE-DB human TR gene sequences. Using the TCRdist pipeline, a later analysis assigned CDR3 sequences along with most-parsimonious VDJ recombination scenarios. In a later analysis, each TCR beta chain was defined by its CDR3 amino acid sequence together with its V-gene family, and reads lacking a unique V-gene family were excluded. In a later analysis, some 600 highly shared, low-generation-probability nucleotide sequences were removed to address suspected cross-contamination and a sequencing artifact. In a later analysis, a clonal expansion index was calculated for each public chain from normalized within-repertoire ranks of inferred template counts. A later analysis computed generation probabilities with a VDJ recombination model fitted to out-of-frame rearrangements, and checked the results against IGoR. In a later analysis, hypergeometric tests were used to score TCR-TCR, TCR-HLA and TCR-CMV co-occurrence, with a repertoire-size bias correction applied to TCR pairs. A later analysis estimated false discovery rates by permuting HLA or CMV assignments 20 times. In a later analysis, co-occurring TCRs were grouped using DBSCAN, with TCRdist sequence similarity added in when clustering inside HLA-allele-positive subsets. For co-occurrence clustering, repertoires with fewer than 30,000 or more than 120,000 public chains were excluded, along with four to six repertoires with anomalous nucleotide sharing. TCRdb obtained this table from immuneACCESS and retained in-frame rearrangements with V and J assigned. These tables miss some clones; where compared with another copy, unresolved V genes account for less than half of the shortfall, and the remainder is unexplained. For V, J and clone size, that table is used; D and trimming come from the DNA. Here the sample has approximately 110,000 clones; 82% occur a single time. Together, the top ten hold around 2.3% of the sample.

Recombination connected TRBV18 to TRBJ2-7; possibly the D gene is TRBD2, per 5 matching bases. The sample was PBMCs. This sequence was found in a woman aged 18-29 years in good health and CMV-seronegative. The CDR3 has the sequence CASSPGPVRDEQYF. The nucleotide sequence reads TGTGCCAGCTCACCAGGGCCAGTGAGGGACGAGCAGTACTTC.